These 3 T cell receptor beta chains were all obtained from the same sample, sequenced in a study of shared T cell receptors in the human thymus. Sequencing was performed with immunoSEQ multiplex PCR; in TCRdb, only in-frame clones are kept and a portion is missing. The data hold roughly 710,000 clones, with approximately 83% observed a single time. The sample was also reused in another study, on human thymus T cells.

The sample consisted of thymocytes. The source of these receptors is a girl in the first two years of life with a congenital heart defect.

The chain couples TRBV7-2 to TRBJ1-2; 9 bases align to TRBD1. With V trimmed by 5 bases and J by 4 bases, 5 bases remained unmatched. This CDR3 has 14 amino acids. Germline values: CDR1 SGHTA, CDR2 FQGNSA. The CDR3 DNA reads as TGTGCCAGCAGCGGGACAGGGACAGTCTATGGCTACACCTTC. Translation: CASSGTGTVYGYTF. Variable domain in full (rest from reference TRBV7-2 and TRBJ1-2): GAGVSQSPSNKVTEKGKDVELRCDPISGHTALYWYRQSLGQGLEFLIYFQGNSAPDKSGLPSDRFSAERTGGSVSTLTIQRTQQEDSAVYLCASSGTGTVYGYTFGSGTRLTVV.

This clone was seen more than once but under ten times. The rearrangement joins TRBV11-2 to TRBJ2-5; 7 bases match TRBD1. The V segment lost 4 bases and the J segment 1 base; nucleotides outside the gene matches: 12. The CDR3 runs 17 residues. Germline V CDR1 and CDR2: SGHAT, FQNNGV. CDR3 sequence (DNA): TGTGCCAGCAGCTCTGCGATTGCCCGGGACAGCCAAGAGACCCAGTACTTC. Translated, it gives CASSSAIARDSQETQYF. Variable domain in full (rest from reference TRBV11-2 and TRBJ2-5): EAGVAQSPRYKIIEKRQSVAFWCNPISGHATLYWYQQILGQGPKLLIQFQNNGVVDDSQLPKDRFSAERLKGVDSTLKIQPAKLEDSAVYLCASSSAIARDSQETQYFGPGTRLLVL.

The chain recombines TRBV4-3 with TRBJ2-1, with 8 bases identical to TRBD2. The CDR3 is 15 amino acids. Germline assignment: CDR1 LGHNA and CDR2 YSLEER. V was pared by 4 bases and J by 9 bases, with 11 bases of the junction left unmatched. The CDR3 nucleotides are TGCGCCAGCAGCCCCTTGGGGCGGGGGGTTTTTGAGCAGTTCTTC. This sequence encodes CASSPLGRGVFEQFF.